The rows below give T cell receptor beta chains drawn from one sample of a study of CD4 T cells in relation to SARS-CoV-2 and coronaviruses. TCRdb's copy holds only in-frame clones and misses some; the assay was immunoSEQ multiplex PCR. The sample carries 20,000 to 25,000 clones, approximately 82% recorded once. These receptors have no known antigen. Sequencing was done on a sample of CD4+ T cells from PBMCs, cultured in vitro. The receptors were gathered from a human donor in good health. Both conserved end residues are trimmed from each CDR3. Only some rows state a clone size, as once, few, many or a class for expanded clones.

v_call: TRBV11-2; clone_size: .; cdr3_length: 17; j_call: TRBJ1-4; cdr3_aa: ASSRGTSGGARANEKLF
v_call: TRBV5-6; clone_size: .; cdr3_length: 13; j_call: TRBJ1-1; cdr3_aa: ASSLVGISNTEAF
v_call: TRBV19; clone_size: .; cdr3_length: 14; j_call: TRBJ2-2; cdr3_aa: ASSIYRGGNTGELF
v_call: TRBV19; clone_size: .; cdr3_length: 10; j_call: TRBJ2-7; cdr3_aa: ATSGRSYEQY
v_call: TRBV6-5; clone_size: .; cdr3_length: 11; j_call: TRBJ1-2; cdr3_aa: ASSYLEGNGYT
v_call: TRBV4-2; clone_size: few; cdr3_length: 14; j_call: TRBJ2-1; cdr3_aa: ASSSHSGSDHNEQF
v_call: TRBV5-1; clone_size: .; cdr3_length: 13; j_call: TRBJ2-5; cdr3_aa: ASSLEGQGAETQY
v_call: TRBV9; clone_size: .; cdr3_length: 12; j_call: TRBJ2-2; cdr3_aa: ASSVAVNTGELF
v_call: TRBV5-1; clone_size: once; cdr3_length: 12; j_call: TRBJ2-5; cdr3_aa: ASLDVAGAETQY
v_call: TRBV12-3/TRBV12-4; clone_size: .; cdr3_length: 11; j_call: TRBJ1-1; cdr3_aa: ASSTGGAPEAF
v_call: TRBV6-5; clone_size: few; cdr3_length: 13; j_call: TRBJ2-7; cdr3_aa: ASSLMGPSSHEQY
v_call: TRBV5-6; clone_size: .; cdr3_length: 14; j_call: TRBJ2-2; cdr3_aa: ASSLVQGANTGELF
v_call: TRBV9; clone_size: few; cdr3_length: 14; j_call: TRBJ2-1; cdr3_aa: ASSVNDGYSYNEQF
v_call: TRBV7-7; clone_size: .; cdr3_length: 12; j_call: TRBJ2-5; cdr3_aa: ASSSGRTGETQY
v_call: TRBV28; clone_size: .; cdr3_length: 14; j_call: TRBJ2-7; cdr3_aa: ASSLRPSGSVYEQY
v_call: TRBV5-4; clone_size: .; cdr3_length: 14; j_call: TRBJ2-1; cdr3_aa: ASSLATGDRAREQF
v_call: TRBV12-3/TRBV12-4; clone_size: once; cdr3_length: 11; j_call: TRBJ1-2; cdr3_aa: ASSWTGNYGYT
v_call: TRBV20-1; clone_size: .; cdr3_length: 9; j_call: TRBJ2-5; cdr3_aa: SPGQKETQY
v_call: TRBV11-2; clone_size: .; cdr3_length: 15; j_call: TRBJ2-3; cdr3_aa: ASSKRTSGGGADTQY
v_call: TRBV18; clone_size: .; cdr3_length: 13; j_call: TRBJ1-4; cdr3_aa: ASSPRATTNEKLF
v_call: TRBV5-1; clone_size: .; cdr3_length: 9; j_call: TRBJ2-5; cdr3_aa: ASRYQETQY